The T cell receptor (beta chain) under discussion was sequenced for a study of T cell responses to AZD1222 COVID-19 vaccine. As concerns this clone: In the same sample, other DNA sequences code for this CDR3.

V shed 5 bases and J 4 bases; nucleotides not matched to a gene: 7. The CDR3 has 14 residues. Germline V CDR1 and CDR2: WNHNN, SYGVQD (reference sequence). TCRdb's copy holds only in-frame clones and misses some; the assay was immunoSEQ multiplex PCR. The sample lists about 86,000 clones, approximately 78% seen once, with approximately 21% in the top ten. The chain joins TRBV10-1 to TRBJ2-7; 8 positions agree with TRBD2. The receptor's source is an adult in good health. Sequencing was performed on peripheral blood, taken on day 0 of AZD1222 vaccination. The CDR3 loop reads CASSPGTSGYEQYF. The CDR3 nucleotides are TGCGCCAGCAGTCCCGGGACTAGTGGTTACGAGCAGTACTTC.